This TCR beta chain was documented in a study of cytotoxic CD8 clonotypes in ibrutinib-treated CLL. Turning to the study itself: In all, roughly 11 patients were relapsed/refractory, around 15 were treatment-naive and roughly 18 were IGHV unmutated. Study-wide results and limits: Clonality showed a rise at ibrutinib response that reversed toward baseline at progression.

Investigators sought sequencing depths of between 1 in 200,000 and 1 in 1 million T cells. Clones were read by immunoSEQ multiplex PCR, and TCRdb kept only the in-frame ones, dropping some. The table shows roughly 300,000 clones, with 60% to 80% occurring only once. With 4 bases removed from V and 2 bases from J, the gap between germline ends came to 15 bases. Per the germline V gene, CDR1 is SGDLS and CDR2 is YYNGEE. The CDR3 consists of 15 residues. Details on this clone: As yet, its antigen is unknown.

The sequence derives from a human donor with chronic lymphocytic leukemia. This sample comprised PBMCs, obtained at disease progression, from a patient treated with ibrutinib. The chain employs TRBV9 and TRBJ1-1; D possibly corresponds to TRBD1 (5 bases). In DNA, the CDR3 is TGTGCCAGCAGCCCACAGGACGGACTAAACACTGAAGCTTTCTTT. Translating it yields CASSPQDGLNTEAFF.